Listed here are 17 T cell receptor beta chains from one sample, sequenced in a study of shared clonotypes between healthy human individuals. The data were produced by immunoSEQ multiplex PCR, yet TCRdb's version contains in-frame clones alone and is incomplete. The table has 2 million to 2.5 million clones, approximately 93% seen once. The sample comprised naive CD4+ T cells from PBMCs. Subset defined: CD45RA+ positively selected. The receptors were gathered from a man aged 18 to 30 in good health. Some clones in this sample may be carry-over from other donors' samples.

This sequence joins TRBV28 and TRBJ2-6, with D hard to call. Germline CDR1 is MDHEN and CDR2 is SYDVKM. Trimming removed 7 bases from V and 5 bases from J, with 9 bases in between. This CDR3 comprises 13 residues. The CDR3 loop is CASISRRANVLTF. Written as DNA, the CDR3 is TGTGCCAGCATCTCCCGTAGGGCCAACGTCCTGACTTTC. Based on the CDR3 plus reference TRBV28 and TRBJ2-6, the full variable domain is DVKVTQSSRYLVKRTGEKVFLECVQDMDHENMFWYRQDPGLGLRLIYFSYDVKMKEKGDIPEGYSVSREKKERFSLILESASTNQTSMYLCASISRRANVLTFGAGSRLTVL.

The chain joins TRBV10-3 to TRBJ2-2, with D unclear. Trimming cost V 7 bases and J 7 bases, with 10 bases left between them. CDR3 size: 12 residues. Germline CDR1 is ENHRY and CDR2 is SYGVKD. The CDR3 loop is CAIIGEGGELFF. The CDR3 coding sequence is TGTGCCATCATCGGTGAAGGCGGGGAGCTGTTTTTT.

The rearrangement joins TRBV27 to TRBJ1-5; D call uncertain. Germline V gene data show CDR1 as MNHEY and CDR2 as SMNVEV (reference sequence). V was shortened by 0 bases and J by 10 bases, with 13 bases between the two germline ends. The CDR3 covers 14 residues. The CDR3, as DNA: TGTGCCAGCAGTTTATCTAGAGTGGAGTATCCCCAGCATTTT. Protein product: CASSLSRVEYPQHF.

J is TRBJ1-2 and V is TRBV6-5; D is uncertain. Germline CDR1 is MNHEY and CDR2 is SVGAGI. Trimming took 7 bases from V and 8 from J, leaving 14 bases between them. This CDR3 is 12 amino acids long. CDR3 in DNA: TGTGCCAGCACCGTACCGGGCGGGGGCTACACCTTC. Translation gives CASTVPGGGYTF.

The genes are TRBV6-5 and TRBJ1-5; TRBD1 might be the D (6 bases). From germline, CDR1 is MNHEY and CDR2 SVGAGI. Between the trimmed V and J ends, which lost 8 bases and 7 bases, there was a span of 9 bases. There are 11 residues in the CDR3. The CDR3 DNA follows: TGTGCCAGCGGGACATTACAGCCCCAGCATTTT. Protein: CASGTLQPQHF.

The V gene is TRBV7-2, the J gene TRBJ1-2; 7 bases match TRBD1. CDR1 is SGHTA and CDR2 is FQGNSA in the germline V gene. The ends lost 0 bases at V and 7 bases at J; junction bases unmatched: 5. The length of the CDR3 is 14 residues. The CDR3 nucleotides read TGTGCCAGCAGCTTAGCCGGCAGGGGGACTGGCTACACCTTC. It translates to CASSLAGRGTGYTF.

This clone was picked up one time. The DNA for the CDR3 is TGTGCCAGCTCACCACTGAAGGGAGAGGTCGCCGGGGAGCTGTTTTTT. Translated, it gives CASSPLKGEVAGELFF. The chain has TRBV18 and TRBJ2-2, with a weak D call TRBD2 (5 bases). Germline V gene sequence: CDR1 KGHSH, CDR2 LQKENI. V was pared by 1 base and J by 6 bases, with 15 bases between. CDR3 length equals 16 residues.

This sequence joins TRBV6-1 and TRBJ2-7, with TRBD2 identical over 10 bases. CDR3 length: 16 amino acids. J lost 1 base, V lost 0 bases, and 3 bases had no gene match. Per germline, CDR1 MNHNS and CDR2 SASEGT. The DNA for the CDR3 is TGTGCCAGCAGTGAAGCGGCTAGCGGGAGTTCCTACGAGCAGTACTTC. Protein: CASSEAASGSSYEQYF.

The rearrangement joins TRBV10-3 to TRBJ1-6; the match to TRBD1 covers 11 bases. Germline trimming cut 5 bases from V and 8 bases from J; bases unmatched to any gene: 5. CDR1 and CDR2 (germline): ENHRY, SYGVKD. The CDR3 is made up of 15 amino acids. The CDR3 loop reads CAISLRDRGDSPLHF. CDR3 sequence (DNA): TGTGCCATCAGTCTCCGGGACAGGGGGGATTCACCCCTCCACTTT.

The CDR3 sequence: CASSLPGRGLSEQYF. The CDR3 DNA sequence: TGTGCCAGCAGCTTGCCGGGCAGGGGACTCAGCGAGCAGTACTTC. The gene calls are TRBV7-6 and TRBJ2-7; D might be TRBD1 or TRBD2, each matching 6 bases. The germline CDR1 and CDR2 sequences are SGHVS and FNYEAQ. V was cut by 3 bases and J by 6 bases, with 18 bases left in between. The CDR3 is made up of 15 amino acids.

DNA of the CDR3: TGCGCCAGCGCTCTCCCGCGGGGGGAGCAGTTCTTC. Amino acid sequence: CASALPRGEQFF. The rearrangement links TRBV5-1 to TRBJ2-1; 7 bases agree with TRBD2. V shed 7 bases, J shed 10 bases, and the junction held 8 bases outside the gene matches. CDR3 length equals 12 residues. Germline V gene lookup returns CDR1 SGHRS and CDR2 YFSETQ.

This chain joins TRBV28 and TRBJ2-2, with D perhaps matching TRBD1 or TRBD2 (6 bases each). Trimming removed 6 bases from V and 4 bases from J, with 12 bases in between. The CDR3 extends over 14 amino acids. CDR1 and CDR2 from the germline V gene are MDHEN and SYDVKM. CDR3: CASSRGRRTGELFF. The CDR3, as DNA: TGTGCCAGCAGCCGGGGGCGGCGCACCGGGGAGCTGTTTTTT.

This chain connects TRBV5-5 to TRBJ1-1; the D is unclear. Germline CDR1 and CDR2: SGHKS and YYEKEE (reference sequence). V was pared by 0 bases and J by 1 base, with 10 bases between. This CDR3 has 15 residues. The CDR3 DNA reads TGTGCCAGCAGCTTGGCCCCAGAGAAGAACACTGAAGCTTTCTTT. Translated: CASSLAPEKNTEAFF.

The chain uses TRBV7-2 and TRBJ2-3; 9 nucleotides align to TRBD2. The CDR3 totals 15 residues. With V trimmed by 2 bases and J by 2 bases, 2 bases remained unmatched. The germline V gene encodes CDR1 SGHTA and CDR2 FQGNSA. The CDR3 protein is CASSLLAGITDTQYF. As DNA, the CDR3 is TGTGCCAGCAGCTTACTAGCGGGGATCACAGATACGCAGTATTTT.

This clone was detected only once. The chain uses TRBV19 and TRBJ2-2, with D perhaps matching TRBD2 (6 bases). V was shortened by 3 bases and J by 7 bases, with 9 bases between the two germline ends. CDR1 is LNHDA and CDR2 is SQIVND in the germline V gene (reference sequence). This CDR3 has 13 amino acids. DNA for the CDR3: TGTGCCAGTAGTATCTCGGGACTCGGGGAGCTGTTTTTT. This encodes CASSISGLGELFF.

The V gene is TRBV5-1, the J gene TRBJ1-3; D is possibly TRBD1 (5 bases). Trimming shortened V by 0 bases and J by 0 bases, and 13 bases separated the two germline ends. The V gene's germline CDR1 is SGHRS and CDR2 YFSETQ. The CDR3 has 17 amino acids. CDR3 DNA: TGCGCCAGCAGCTTGGCGGGCCAGGGCCTCTCTGGAAACACCATATATTTT. Translation gives CASSLAGQGLSGNTIYF.

This clone has just one count. This sequence joins TRBV5-4 and TRBJ2-1; 12 bases map to TRBD2. Trimming took 4 bases from V and 10 from J; bases not matched to a gene: 12. The CDR3 contains 16 residues. Germline loops: CDR1 SGHNT, CDR2 YYREEE (reference sequence). Written as DNA, the CDR3 is TGTGCCAGCAGCCTAAACGCTAGACTAGCGGGAGAAGAGCAGTTCTTC. Its protein product is CASSLNARLAGEEQFF. The entire variable domain, with the rest obtained from reference TRBV5-4 and TRBJ2-1, is as follows: ETGVTQSPTHLIKTRGQQVTLRCSSQSGHNTVSWYQQALGQGPQFIFQYYREEENGRGNFPPRFSGLQFPNYSSELNVNALELDDSALYLCASSLNARLAGEEQFFGPGTRLTVL.